The next 18 T cell receptor beta chains were all read from a single sample in a study of blood T cell repertoires in COVID-19. Using immunoSEQ multiplex PCR, the repertoire was profiled, and TCRdb retains in-frame clones only, with some absent. The sample lists 300,000 to 400,000 clones; roughly 90% were seen once. The sequencing input was peripheral blood. These receptors were taken from a woman in her 70s with COVID-19, enrolled during active disease.

The chain joins TRBV19 to TRBJ1-5; 11 positions match TRBD1. V dropped 5 bases and J dropped 6; count of bases not matched to a gene: 3. The V gene's germline CDR1 is LNHDA and CDR2 SQIVND (reference sequence). This CDR3 comprises 14 residues. Here the CDR3 reads CASSGTGGSQPQHF. The CDR3, as DNA: TGTGCCAGTAGTGGGACAGGGGGAAGTCAGCCCCAGCATTTT.

V is TRBV11-2 and J is TRBJ1-3, with D perhaps matching TRBD1 (5 bases). Germline CDR1 SGHAT, CDR2 FQNNGV. Trimming took off 2 bases at V and 1 base at J, with 6 bases between the two ends. This CDR3 spans 14 amino acids. The CDR3, as DNA: TGTGCCAGCAGCTTACCAGGGTCTGGAAACACCATATATTTT. Translating gives CASSLPGSGNTIYF.

The chain uses TRBV6-1 and TRBJ2-7; D not certain. Germline V gene data show CDR1 as MNHNS and CDR2 as SASEGT. The CDR3 totals 15 residues. Trimming shortened V by 1 base and J by 0 bases, and 10 bases separated the two germline ends. CDR3 sequence (DNA): TGTGCCAGCAGTGAAGTGCCGCGAAGCTCCTACGAGCAGTACTTC. The encoded protein is CASSEVPRSSYEQYF.

The chain employs TRBV15 and TRBJ2-2; 8 bases are shared with TRBD1. This CDR3 has 16 residues. Trimming took 2 bases from V and 7 from J; bases not matched to a gene: 9. Germline V CDR1 and CDR2: LNHNV, YYDKDF (reference sequence). As DNA, the CDR3 is TGTGCCACCAGCAGAAAACAGGGGGGATACGTCGGGGAGCTGTTTTTT. Amino acids: CATSRKQGGYVGELFF.

The chain couples TRBV12-3 or TRBV12-4 to TRBJ2-7; the D gene is possibly TRBD2 (5 bases). The CDR3 contains 11 residues. V was clipped by 6 bases and J by 8 bases, with 11 bases between them. The CDR3 region has the DNA TGTGCCAGCAGCCGCGGAGGACAGCAGTACTTC. This sequence encodes CASSRGGQQYF.

V usage is TRBV5-3 and J usage is TRBJ2-2; a weak D match, TRBD2 (6 bases). TRBV5-3 belongs to the ORF category, with a function that is uncertain. This CDR3 has 16 residues. V lost 4 bases and J 8 bases, leaving 21 bases between the germline ends. CDR3 nucleotides: TGTGCCAGAAGCAGACGCTTGGAACGGGGGTCTGGGGAGCTGTTTTTT. Protein product: CARSRRLERGSGELFF.

The V and J genes are TRBV5-1 and TRBJ2-7, with 11 positions matching TRBD2. Germline V gene data show CDR1 as SGHRS and CDR2 as YFSETQ. V lost 2 bases, J lost 7 bases, and 8 bases stayed unmatched. This CDR3 comprises 15 residues. CDR3 sequence reads: CASSFLAGGPGEQYF. For the CDR3, the DNA is TGCGCCAGCAGCTTCCTAGCGGGGGGACCTGGGGAGCAGTACTTC. Together with reference TRBV5-1 and TRBJ2-7, the CDR3 gives the full variable domain: KAGVTQTPRYLIKTRGQQVTLSCSPISGHRSVSWYQQTPGQGLQFLFEYFSETQRNKGNFPGRFSGRQFSNSRSEMNVSTLELGDSALYLCASSFLAGGPGEQYFGPGTRLTVT.

V usage is TRBV4-2 and J usage is TRBJ1-3; D remains unclear. Between the trimmed V and J ends, which lost 0 bases and 0 bases, there was a span of 3 bases. Germline assignment: CDR1 LGHNA and CDR2 YNFKEQ. CDR3 size: 14 residues. For the CDR3, the DNA is TGTGCCAGCAGCCAAGACAGCTCTGGAAACACCATATATTTT. Translated: CASSQDSSGNTIYF.

The chain employs TRBV21-1 and TRBJ2-7; the D call TRBD2 from the table was never checked on the DNA. TRBV21-1 is annotated as a pseudogene. This CDR3 region has 11 residues. The CDR3 loop reads CASKKEEEQYF. Here the CDR3 DNA reads TGTGCCAGCAAGAAAGAGGAGGAGCAGTACTTC.

This chain connects TRBV9 to TRBJ1-2; D is ambiguous. The V end lost 4 bases, the J end lost 4 bases, and 5 bases lay between the germline ends. This CDR3 is built from 11 residues. Looked up from germline, CDR1 is SGDLS and CDR2 is YYNGEE. The CDR3 sequence is CASSSGYGYTF. For the CDR3, the DNA is TGTGCCAGCAGCTCGGGCTATGGCTACACCTTC. Using reference TRBV9 and TRBJ1-2 for the parts outside the CDR3, the full variable domain is DSGVTQTPKHLITATGQRVTLRCSPRSGDLSVYWYQQSLDQGLQFLIQYYNGEERAKGNILERFSAQQFPDLHSELNLSSLELGDSALYFCASSSGYGYTFGSGTRLTVV.

This chain uses TRBV6-5 with TRBJ1-2, with TRBD1 matching over 9 bases. The J segment lost 7 bases and the V segment lost 5 bases, leaving 8 bases of the junction unmatched. CDR3 length: 14 residues. CDR1 and CDR2 from the germline V gene are MNHEY and SVGAGI. The CDR3 nucleotides read TGTGCCAGCAGTCCCCTGACAGGGGGATTTGGCTACACCTTC. It specifies CASSPLTGGFGYTF.

The genes are TRBV10-3 and TRBJ1-3, with 8 nucleotides matching TRBD1. J was trimmed by 4 bases and V by 10 bases; bases with no gene match: 9. Germline CDR1 ENHRY, CDR2 SYGVKD. The CDR3 contains 14 residues. Written as DNA, the CDR3 is TGTGCCAGCCAGACAGGGGCTGGAGGAAACACCATATATTTT. It encodes CASQTGAGGNTIYF.

The rearrangement links TRBV12-3 or TRBV12-4 to TRBJ1-2; 9 bases are shared with TRBD1. V lost 4 bases and J lost 8; bases outside the gene matches: 5. The CDR3 totals 13 residues. CDR3 residues: CASSWGQGDGYTF. The CDR3 nucleotides are TGTGCCAGCAGTTGGGGACAGGGAGACGGCTACACCTTC.

Concerning this clone itself: An end of the junction does not agree with germline; a read error may underlie this. The chain joins TRBV28 to TRBJ2-2, with a possible D match to TRBD1 (6 bases). Germline V gene data show CDR1 as MDHEN and CDR2 as SYDVKM. The CDR3 sequence is 13 residues long. For the CDR3, the DNA is TGTGCCAGCAGACTCAAAACCTCGGGACATGTGTCTTTT. This codes for CASRLKTSGHVSF. The full variable domain, its missing parts supplied by reference TRBV28 and TRBJ2-2, is DVKVTQSSRYLVKRTGEKVFLECVQDMDHENMFWYRQDPGLGLRLIYFSYDVKMKEKGDIPEGYSVSREKKERFSLILESASTNQTSMYLCASRLKTSGHVSFGEGSRLTVL.

J is TRBJ2-1 and V is TRBV2, with 8 bases matching TRBD1. The CDR3 is made up of 12 amino acids. The germline CDR1 and CDR2 sequences are SNHLY and FYNNEI. V lost 4 bases to trimming and J lost 8 bases; unmatched junction nucleotides: 1. CDR3 nucleotides: TGTGCCAGCAGTGTACAGGGGGATGAGCAGTTCTTC. Translated, it gives CASSVQGDEQFF.

The V gene is TRBV18, the J gene TRBJ2-1; 7 bases fit TRBD1. The V segment lost 2 bases and the J segment 9 bases; nucleotides outside the gene matches: 7. Germline values: CDR1 KGHSH, CDR2 LQKENI. The CDR3 consists of 14 residues. The CDR3, as DNA: TGTGCCAGCTCACCAATCCAGGGGGTAGGTGAGCAGTTCTTC. This gives the protein CASSPIQGVGEQFF.

The table lists this clone with a few counts. The V and J genes are TRBV7-9 and TRBJ1-1; D gene unclear. The CDR3 extends over 13 amino acids. CDR1 and CDR2 (germline): SEHNR, FQNEAQ (reference sequence). Trimming took off 3 bases at V and 3 bases at J, with 8 bases between the two ends. CDR3 loop: CASSFSVDTEAFF. CDR3 sequence (DNA): TGTGCCAGCAGCTTTTCGGTTGACACTGAAGCTTTCTTT.

The chain links TRBV6-2 or TRBV6-3 to TRBJ2-5; the match to TRBD1 covers 7 bases. Germline V lookup: CDR1 MNHEY, CDR2 SVGEGT. The CDR3 runs 14 residues. Unmatched junction bases numbered 8, after V lost 5 bases and J lost 5 bases. This CDR3 is CASSVKGGGETQYF. The CDR3 coding sequence is TGTGCCAGCAGTGTCAAAGGGGGCGGCGAGACCCAGTACTTC.